The 14 T cell receptor beta chains below were found in one sample sequenced in a study of identifying expanded T cells in peripheral blood (dated by TCRdb to about 2019). To prepare the library, the immunoSEQ multiplex PCR assay was applied. In TCRdb, the immuneACCESS table is reduced to in-frame sequences with V and J assigned. These tables do not hold every clone; where another copy was compared, an unresolved V gene accounts for under half, and the others remain unexplained. The table for this sample lists approximately 140,000 clones; about 88% of them were counted only once. The ten biggest clones cover roughly 8% of the sample. Sample: blood. The receptors were gathered from a person between 18 and 70 years old in good health.

This clone was detected only once. This rearrangement joins TRBV18 to TRBJ2-1; D is ambiguous. The CDR3 has 15 amino acids. Germline assignment: CDR1 KGHSH and CDR2 LQKENI. V lost 0 bases to trimming and J lost 5 bases, with 11 bases between them. CDR3 nucleotide sequence: TGTGCCAGCTCACCACCGGCTTTTGGGGACAATGAGCAGTTCTTC. Translating gives CASSPPAFGDNEQFF.

V usage is TRBV2 and J usage is TRBJ2-7, with D maybe TRBD2 (6 bases). CDR1 SNHLY and CDR2 FYNNEI come from the germline V gene. This CDR3 has 14 residues. V was shortened by 11 bases and J by 5 bases, with 22 bases between the two germline ends. CDR3 sequence reads: CAYDGYGGNNEQYF. CDR3 in DNA: TGTGCCTACGATGGGTACGGGGGTAACAACGAGCAGTACTTC.

This chain links TRBV10-3 with TRBJ2-7; TRBD1 or TRBD2 may be the D gene (5 bases each). Trimming shortened V by 6 bases and J by 6 bases, and 18 bases separated the two germline ends. The CDR3 is 14 amino acids. Germline lookup yields CDR1 ENHRY and CDR2 SYGVKD. CDR3 protein: CAISQGPPTREQYF. As DNA, the CDR3 is TGTGCCATCAGCCAGGGACCCCCAACTCGCGAGCAGTACTTC.

The chain is built from TRBV6-5 and TRBJ2-1; TRBD1 matches at 8 bases. CDR3 length equals 16 residues. The ends lost 4 bases at V and 2 bases at J; junction bases unmatched: 7. Germline loops: CDR1 MNHEY, CDR2 SVGAGI. CDR3 sequence (DNA): TGTGCCAGCAGTTCTGACAGGGGCTCCGCCTACAATGAGCAGTTCTTC. This encodes CASSSDRGSAYNEQFF.

The CDR3 spells CSVSLGNEQYF. The CDR3 coding sequence is TGCAGCGTTTCCCTGGGTAACGAGCAGTACTTC. V and J are TRBV29-1 and TRBJ2-7; D not resolved. The ends were cut back, 5 bases at V and 5 bases at J, with 10 bases in the middle. CDR1 and CDR2 from the germline V gene are SQVTM and ANQGSEA. The CDR3 is made up of 11 amino acids.

V usage is TRBV7-9 and J usage is TRBJ2-1, with D possibly called TRBD1 or TRBD2 (5 bases each). This CDR3 has 15 residues. Germline CDR1 is SEHNR and CDR2 is FQNEAQ (reference sequence). V gave up 6 bases and J gave up 9 bases, with 21 bases separating them. The CDR3 sequence is CASSSRDRPFGEQFF. As DNA, the CDR3 is TGTGCCAGCAGTTCGAGGGACCGGCCCTTCGGTGAGCAGTTCTTC.

This sequence joins TRBV7-9 and TRBJ1-6; 8 positions agree with TRBD1. The CDR3 loop spans 14 amino acids. In germline, CDR1 is SEHNR, CDR2 FQNEAQ (reference sequence). With 5 bases clipped from V and 8 bases from J, the junction kept 5 bases outside the gene matches. This chain's CDR3 is CASSLGTGDSPLHF. The CDR3 region has the DNA TGTGCCAGCAGCCTCGGGACAGGAGATTCACCCCTCCACTTT.

V is TRBV29-1 and J is TRBJ2-3, with TRBD1 identical over 9 bases. After removal of 3 bases from V and 3 bases from J, the junction contained 4 bases not matched to a gene. This CDR3 is built from 14 residues. Germline V gene lookup returns CDR1 SQVTM and CDR2 ANQGSEA. The DNA of the CDR3 is TGCAGCGTTGAGGAGACAGGGGGGACAGATACGCAGTATTTT. Its translation: CSVEETGGTDTQYF.

The chain links TRBV6-5 to TRBJ2-3; perhaps D is TRBD1 or TRBD2 (5 bases each). Germline CDR1 is MNHEY and CDR2 is SVGAGI. This CDR3 contains 14 residues. Trimming took off 4 bases at V and 6 bases at J, with 14 bases between the two ends. The CDR3 reads CASSSDWGSDTQYF. The DNA for the CDR3 is TGTGCCAGCAGTTCGGACTGGGGGTCGGATACGCAGTATTTT.

The rearrangement joins TRBV14 to TRBJ2-1; D call uncertain. Germline V gene lookup returns CDR1 SGHDN and CDR2 FVKESK. V lost 6 bases and J lost 9, with 9 bases in between. The CDR3 runs to 11 residues. The CDR3 protein is CASSRAGEQFF. The DNA of the CDR3 is TGTGCCAGCAGTCGAGCAGGTGAGCAGTTCTTC.

This clone was counted a few times. The V and J genes are TRBV18 and TRBJ1-3, with 9 bases fitting TRBD1. V was clipped by 5 bases and J by 1 base; unmatched bases: 6. Germline CDR1 reads KGHSH; CDR2 reads LQKENI. The CDR3 totals 16 residues. CDR3 region: CASSMGQGVSGNTIYF. The DNA of the CDR3 is TGTGCCAGCTCAATGGGACAGGGTGTTTCTGGAAACACCATATATTTT.

This clone was detected a few times. The chain employs TRBV19 and TRBJ1-4; D not resolved. Germline CDR1 LNHDA, CDR2 SQIVND (reference sequence). The CDR3 totals 13 residues. With 4 bases removed from V and 4 bases from J, the gap between germline ends came to 7 bases. DNA for the CDR3: TGTGCCAGTAGTACTCATCTTAATGAAAAACTGTTTTTT. Translating it yields CASSTHLNEKLFF.

In its sample, this clone was seen once. This chain links TRBV29-1 with TRBJ2-1; 7 bases match TRBD1. Trimming at V came to 0 bases and at J to 15 bases, leaving 11 bases not matched to a gene. CDR1 is SQVTM and CDR2 is ANQGSEA in the germline V gene. The CDR3 has 13 amino acids. The CDR3 coding sequence is TGCAGCGTTGAAGATATCCGACAGGGCTTTGGGTTCTTC. Protein product: CSVEDIRQGFGFF.

V and J are TRBV6-1 and TRBJ2-5; a possible D gene is TRBD2 (6 bases). Germline V gives CDR1 MNHNS, CDR2 SASEGT. V was trimmed by 4 bases and J by 4 bases, leaving 10 bases between them. This CDR3 has 13 residues. In DNA form, the CDR3 reads TGTGCCAGCAGTGGGGGGGTCGCAGAGACCCAGTACTTC. It is translated as CASSGGVAETQYF.